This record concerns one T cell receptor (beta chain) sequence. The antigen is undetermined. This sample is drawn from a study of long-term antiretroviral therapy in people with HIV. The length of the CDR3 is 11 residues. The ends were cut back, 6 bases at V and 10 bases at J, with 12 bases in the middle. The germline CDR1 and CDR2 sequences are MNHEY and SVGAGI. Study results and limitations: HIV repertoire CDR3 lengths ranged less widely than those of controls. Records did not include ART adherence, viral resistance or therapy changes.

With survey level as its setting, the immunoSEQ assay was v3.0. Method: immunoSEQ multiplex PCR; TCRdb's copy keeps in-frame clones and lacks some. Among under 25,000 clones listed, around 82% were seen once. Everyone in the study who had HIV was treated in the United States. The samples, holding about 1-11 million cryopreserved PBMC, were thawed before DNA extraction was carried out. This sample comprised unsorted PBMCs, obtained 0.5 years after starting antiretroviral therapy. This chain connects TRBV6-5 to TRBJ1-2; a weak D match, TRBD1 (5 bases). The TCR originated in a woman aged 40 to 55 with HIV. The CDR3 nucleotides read TGTGCCAGCAGCGATCAGGGAGCCTACACCTTC. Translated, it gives CASSDQGAYTF.